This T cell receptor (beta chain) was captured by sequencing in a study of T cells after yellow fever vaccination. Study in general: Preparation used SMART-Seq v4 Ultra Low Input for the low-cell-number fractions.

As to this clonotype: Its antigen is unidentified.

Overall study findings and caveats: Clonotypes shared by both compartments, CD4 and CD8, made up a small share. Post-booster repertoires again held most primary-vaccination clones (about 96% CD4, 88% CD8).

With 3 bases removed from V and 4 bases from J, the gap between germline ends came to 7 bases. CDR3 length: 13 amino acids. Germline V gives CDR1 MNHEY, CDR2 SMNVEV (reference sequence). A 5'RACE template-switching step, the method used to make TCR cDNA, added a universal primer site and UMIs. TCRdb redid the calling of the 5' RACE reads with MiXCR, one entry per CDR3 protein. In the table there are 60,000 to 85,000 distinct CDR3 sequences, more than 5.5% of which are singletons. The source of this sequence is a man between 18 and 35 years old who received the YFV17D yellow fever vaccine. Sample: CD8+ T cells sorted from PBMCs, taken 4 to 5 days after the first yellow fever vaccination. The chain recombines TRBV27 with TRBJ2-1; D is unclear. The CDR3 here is CASSFEIYNEQFF. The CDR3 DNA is TGTGCCAGCAGTTTTGAGATTTACAATGAGCAGTTCTTC.